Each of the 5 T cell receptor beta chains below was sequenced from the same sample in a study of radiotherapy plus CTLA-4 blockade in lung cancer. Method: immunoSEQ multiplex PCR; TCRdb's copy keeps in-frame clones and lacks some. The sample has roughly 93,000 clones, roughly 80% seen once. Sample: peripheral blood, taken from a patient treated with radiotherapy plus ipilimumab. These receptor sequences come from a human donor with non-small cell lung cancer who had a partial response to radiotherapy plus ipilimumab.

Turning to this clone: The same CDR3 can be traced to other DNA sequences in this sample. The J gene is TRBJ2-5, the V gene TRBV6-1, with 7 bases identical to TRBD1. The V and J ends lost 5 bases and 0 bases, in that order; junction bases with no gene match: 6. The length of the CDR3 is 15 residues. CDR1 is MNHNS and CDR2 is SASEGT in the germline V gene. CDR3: CASSWTGTNQETQYF. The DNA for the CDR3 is TGTGCCAGCAGTTGGACAGGCACAAACCAAGAGACCCAGTACTTC.

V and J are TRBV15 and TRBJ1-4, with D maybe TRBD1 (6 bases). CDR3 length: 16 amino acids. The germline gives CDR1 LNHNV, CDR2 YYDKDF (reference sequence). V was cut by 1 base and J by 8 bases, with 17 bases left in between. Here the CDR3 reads CATSRGLAGAVEKLFF. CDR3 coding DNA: TGTGCCACCAGCAGAGGCCTCGCGGGGGCTGTCGAAAAACTGTTTTTT.

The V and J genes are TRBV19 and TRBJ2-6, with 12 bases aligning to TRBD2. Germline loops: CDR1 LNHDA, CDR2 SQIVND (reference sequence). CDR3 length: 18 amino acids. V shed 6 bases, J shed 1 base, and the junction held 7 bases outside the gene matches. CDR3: CASSGLAGTGSGANVLTF. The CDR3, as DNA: TGTGCCAGTAGCGGACTAGCGGGAACGGGTTCTGGGGCCAACGTCCTGACTTTC. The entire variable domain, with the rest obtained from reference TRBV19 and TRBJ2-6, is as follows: DGGITQSPKYLFRKEGQNVTLSCEQNLNHDAMYWYRQDPGQGLRLIYYSQIVNDFQKGDIAEGYSVSREKKESFPLTVTSAQKNPTAFYLCASSGLAGTGSGANVLTFGAGSRLTVL.

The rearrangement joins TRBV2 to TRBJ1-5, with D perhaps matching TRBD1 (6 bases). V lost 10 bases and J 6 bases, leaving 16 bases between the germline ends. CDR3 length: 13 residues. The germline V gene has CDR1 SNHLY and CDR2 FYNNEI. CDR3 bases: TGTGCCACCCTGCCAGGGGTTGGTCAGCCCCAGCATTTT. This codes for CATLPGVGQPQHF. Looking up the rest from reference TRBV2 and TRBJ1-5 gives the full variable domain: EPEVTQTPSHQVTQMGQEVILRCVPISNHLYFYWYRQILGQKVEFLVSFYNNEISEKSEIFDDQFSVERPDGSNFTLKIRSTKLEDSAMYFCATLPGVGQPQHFGDGTRLSIL.

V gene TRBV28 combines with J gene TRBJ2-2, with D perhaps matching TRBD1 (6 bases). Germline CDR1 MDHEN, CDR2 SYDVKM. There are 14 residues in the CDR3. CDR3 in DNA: TGTGCTTGTTTCAGGGGTGCGGGCACCGGGGAGCTGTTTTTT. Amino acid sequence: CACFRGAGTGELFF.